This T cell receptor (beta chain) was retrieved from a study of early T cells in non-severe SARS-CoV-2 infection. Via MiXCR, TCRdb re-called the 5' RACE reads, giving one row per CDR3 protein. The repertoire has roughly 70,000 distinct CDR3 sequences, roughly 13% of them found once; the top ten carry about 8%. CDR3 length: 12 residues. CDR1 and CDR2 (germline): SEHNR, FQNEAQ (reference sequence). V was shortened by 5 bases and J by 10 bases, with 12 bases between the two germline ends. This clonotype was observed a few times. Sequencing was performed on whole blood. The receptor comes from an adult who was a healthcare worker with PCR-confirmed SARS-CoV-2 infection or an uninfected control (not recorded which). The J gene is TRBJ2-1, the V gene TRBV7-9, with TRBD1 as a possible D gene (5 bases). Written as DNA, the CDR3 is TGTGCCAGCAGCCTAAGGGGCTGGGAGCAGTTCTTC. Its protein is CASSLRGWEQFF.